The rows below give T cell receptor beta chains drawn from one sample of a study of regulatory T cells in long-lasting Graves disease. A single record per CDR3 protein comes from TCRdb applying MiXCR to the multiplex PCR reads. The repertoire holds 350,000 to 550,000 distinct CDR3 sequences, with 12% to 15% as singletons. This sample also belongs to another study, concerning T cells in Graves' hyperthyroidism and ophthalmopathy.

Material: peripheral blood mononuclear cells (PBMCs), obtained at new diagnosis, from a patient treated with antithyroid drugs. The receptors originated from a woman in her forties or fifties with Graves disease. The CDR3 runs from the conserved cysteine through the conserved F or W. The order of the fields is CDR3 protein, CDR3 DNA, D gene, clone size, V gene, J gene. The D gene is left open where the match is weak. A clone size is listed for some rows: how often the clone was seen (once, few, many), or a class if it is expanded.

CDR3: CASSLASWGGRTYNEQFF; DNA: TGTGCCAGCAGCTTAGCGAGCTGGGGGGGGAGGACCTACAATGAGCAGTTCTTC; D: TRBD2; size: many; V: TRBV7-9; J: TRBJ2-1
CDR3: CASRSAGYEQYF; DNA: TGTGCCAGCAGGTCTGCAGGCTACGAGCAGTACTTC; D: .; size: many; V: TRBV28; J: TRBJ2-7
CDR3: CASSPPGRYETQYF; DNA: TGTGCCAGCAGCCCCCCAGGCCGGTACGAGACCCAGTACTTC; D: .; size: many; V: TRBV3-1; J: TRBJ2-5
CDR3: CAWSLAGGYTGELFF; DNA: TGTGCCTGGAGCCTAGCGGGAGGGTACACCGGGGAGCTGTTTTTT; D: TRBD2; size: .; V: TRBV30; J: TRBJ2-2
CDR3: CASSRQGANSPLHF; DNA: TGTGCCAGCAGTCGACAGGGGGCTAATTCACCCCTCCACTTT; D: TRBD1; size: many; V: TRBV2; J: TRBJ1-6
CDR3: CASSEGGVGYEQYF; DNA: TGTGCCAGCAGTGAAGGAGGAGTGGGCTACGAGCAGTACTTC; D: .; size: many; V: TRBV6-1; J: TRBJ2-7
CDR3: CASSQDRLGRYEQYF; DNA: TGTGCCAGCAGCCAAGATAGGCTAGGTCGATACGAGCAGTACTTC; D: .; size: few; V: TRBV3-1; J: TRBJ2-7
CDR3: CASNSGNTEAFF; DNA: TGTGCCAGCAACAGCGGGAACACTGAAGCTTTCTTT; D: .; size: many; V: TRBV2; J: TRBJ1-1
CDR3: CATSDLRYEQFF; DNA: TGTGCCACCAGTGATTTGCGATATGAGCAGTTCTTC; D: .; size: few; V: TRBV24-1; J: TRBJ2-1
CDR3: CAWSAGLSNTGELFF; DNA: TGTGCCTGGAGTGCGGGACTTTCGAACACCGGGGAGCTGTTTTTT; D: .; size: .; V: TRBV30; J: TRBJ2-2
CDR3: CSVSGRGFYEQYF; DNA: TGCAGCGTTTCGGGCAGGGGTTTCTACGAGCAGTACTTC; D: .; size: many; V: TRBV20-1; J: TRBJ2-7
CDR3: CASTLGQSLTGAFF; DNA: TGTGCCAGCACCCTGGGACAGAGCTTAACCGGAGCTTTCTTT; D: TRBD1; size: many; V: TRBV5-6; J: TRBJ1-1
CDR3: CASSVERWDSTGELFF; DNA: TGTGCCAGCTCCGTTGAGCGGTGGGATTCTACCGGGGAGCTGTTTTTT; D: .; size: few; V: TRBV18; J: TRBJ2-2
CDR3: CASSPYVGVQETQYF; DNA: TGCGCCAGCAGCCCCTACGTGGGGGTGCAAGAGACCCAGTACTTC; D: .; size: .; V: TRBV4-1; J: TRBJ2-5
CDR3: CASSLARTRAEQFF; DNA: TGTGCCAGCAGCTTAGCGAGGACGAGGGCTGAGCAGTTCTTC; D: .; size: .; V: TRBV7-6; J: TRBJ2-1
CDR3: CASSQGASGYTF; DNA: TGTGCCAGCAGCCAGGGGGCTAGTGGCTACACCTTC; D: TRBD1; size: .; V: TRBV7-8; J: TRBJ1-2
CDR3: CASSPLDRRKTEAFF; DNA: TGTGCCAGCAGCCCTTTAGACAGGCGGAAAACTGAAGCTTTCTTT; D: .; size: many; V: TRBV3-1; J: TRBJ1-1
CDR3: CASSLEGTAHNEQFF; DNA: TGTGCCAGCAGTTTAGAGGGGACTGCCCACAATGAGCAGTTCTTC; D: .; size: .; V: TRBV12-3/TRBV12-4; J: TRBJ2-1
CDR3: CASSFEAGGWNEQFF; DNA: TGTGCCAGCAGCTTCGAAGCGGGAGGGTGGAATGAGCAGTTCTTC; D: TRBD2; size: many; V: TRBV7-2; J: TRBJ2-1
CDR3: CASSQGQGVGYGYTF; DNA: TGTGCCAGCAGCCAAGGACAGGGGGTAGGCTATGGCTACACCTTC; D: TRBD1; size: many; V: TRBV3-1; J: TRBJ1-2
CDR3: CASSLTRGLGTEAFF; DNA: TGTGCCAGCAGCTTAACGCGCGGGTTGGGAACTGAAGCTTTCTTT; D: .; size: few; V: TRBV7-3; J: TRBJ1-1
CDR3: CSVQNLLGVGEKPQHF; DNA: TGCAGCGTTCAAAACCTCCTTGGGGTTGGCGAAAAGCCCCAGCATTTT; D: .; size: .; V: TRBV29-1; J: TRBJ1-5
CDR3: CASSLSSNTEAFF; DNA: TGTGCCAGCAGTCTCTCAAGTAACACTGAAGCTTTCTTT; D: .; size: many; V: TRBV2; J: TRBJ1-1
CDR3: CAISDVGITEAFF; DNA: TGTGCCATCAGTGATGTGGGTATCACTGAAGCTTTCTTT; D: .; size: few; V: TRBV10-3; J: TRBJ1-1
CDR3: CASSQVPGTPHHQPQHF; DNA: TGTGCCAGCAGCCAAGTCCCCGGGACACCCCATCATCAGCCCCAGCATTTT; D: .; size: many; V: TRBV16; J: TRBJ1-5
CDR3: CASSLVSGSEPQHF; DNA: TGCGCCAGCAGCTTGGTCTCGGGGAGCGAGCCCCAGCATTTT; D: .; size: few; V: TRBV5-1; J: TRBJ1-5
CDR3: CASKSARGIAYNEQFF; DNA: TGTGCCAGCAAGTCAGCGCGGGGAATCGCTTACAATGAGCAGTTCTTC; D: .; size: few; V: TRBV28; J: TRBJ2-1
CDR3: CASSTTSGRHEQYF; DNA: TGTGCCAGCAGTACGACTAGCGGGAGGCACGAGCAGTACTTC; D: TRBD2; size: .; V: TRBV28; J: TRBJ2-7
CDR3: CASSRHRASGDQPQHF; DNA: TGTGCCAGCAGCCGTCACCGGGCTTCTGGCGATCAGCCCCAGCATTTT; D: .; size: .; V: TRBV28; J: TRBJ1-5
CDR3: CASSLVGGQSFYEQYF; DNA: TGTGCCAGCAGCTTAGTCGGGGGTCAGAGTTTCTACGAGCAGTACTTC; D: .; size: few; V: TRBV7-2; J: TRBJ2-7
CDR3: CASSQGTPSTETFF; DNA: TGTGCCAGCAGCCAGGGGACCCCGAGTACTGAAACTTTCTTT; D: .; size: few; V: TRBV28; J: TRBJ1-1
CDR3: CASSPRQGALAYEQYF; DNA: TGTGCCAGCAGCCCACGACAGGGGGCATTGGCTTACGAGCAGTACTTC; D: TRBD1; size: few; V: TRBV9; J: TRBJ2-7
CDR3: CSARDRAGVNFYEQYF; DNA: TGCAGTGCTAGAGATAGGGCGGGAGTAAACTTTTACGAGCAGTACTTC; D: TRBD2; size: few; V: TRBV20-1; J: TRBJ2-7
CDR3: CASSLESLTGELFF; DNA: TGTGCCAGCAGCTTAGAGTCACTAACCGGGGAGCTGTTTTTT; D: .; size: .; V: TRBV13; J: TRBJ2-2
CDR3: CASSRGLAGSEQYF; DNA: TGCGCCAGCAGTCGCGGACTAGCGGGAAGTGAGCAGTACTTC; D: TRBD2; size: many; V: TRBV10-1; J: TRBJ2-7
CDR3: CASRWRWNTEAFF; DNA: TGTGCCAGCCGATGGAGGTGGAACACTGAAGCTTTCTTT; D: .; size: few; V: TRBV7-2; J: TRBJ1-1
CDR3: CASSLAGTIPNEQFF; DNA: TGTGCCAGCAGTTTAGCCGGGACTATTCCCAATGAGCAGTTCTTC; D: TRBD2; size: many; V: TRBV12-3/TRBV12-4; J: TRBJ2-1
CDR3: CASSLNGQGDYGYTF; DNA: TGTGCCAGCAGCTTAAATGGTCAGGGAGACTATGGCTACACCTTC; D: .; size: once; V: TRBV7-3; J: TRBJ1-2
CDR3: CSTQAPGMNTEAFF; DNA: TGCAGCACCCAGGCTCCGGGGATGAACACTGAAGCTTTCTTT; D: .; size: many; V: TRBV29-1; J: TRBJ1-1
CDR3: CSAMAPGLAGAYTDTQYF; DNA: TGCAGTGCTATGGCCCCGGGACTAGCGGGAGCATACACAGATACGCAGTATTTT; D: TRBD2; size: many; V: TRBV20-1; J: TRBJ2-3
CDR3: CASSPDSQNQPQHF; DNA: TGTGCCAGTAGTCCAGACAGCCAGAATCAGCCCCAGCATTTT; D: .; size: .; V: TRBV19; J: TRBJ1-5
CDR3: CASSLGAGLAGGLLTQYF; DNA: TGTGCCAGCAGCTTAGGGGCGGGACTAGCGGGAGGCTTACTTACGCAGTATTTT; D: TRBD2; size: many; V: TRBV7-2; J: TRBJ2-3
CDR3: CASSPPEGGSYNEQFF; DNA: TGCGCCAGCAGCCCCCCCGAGGGAGGATCCTACAATGAGCAGTTCTTC; D: .; size: .; V: TRBV5-1; J: TRBJ2-1